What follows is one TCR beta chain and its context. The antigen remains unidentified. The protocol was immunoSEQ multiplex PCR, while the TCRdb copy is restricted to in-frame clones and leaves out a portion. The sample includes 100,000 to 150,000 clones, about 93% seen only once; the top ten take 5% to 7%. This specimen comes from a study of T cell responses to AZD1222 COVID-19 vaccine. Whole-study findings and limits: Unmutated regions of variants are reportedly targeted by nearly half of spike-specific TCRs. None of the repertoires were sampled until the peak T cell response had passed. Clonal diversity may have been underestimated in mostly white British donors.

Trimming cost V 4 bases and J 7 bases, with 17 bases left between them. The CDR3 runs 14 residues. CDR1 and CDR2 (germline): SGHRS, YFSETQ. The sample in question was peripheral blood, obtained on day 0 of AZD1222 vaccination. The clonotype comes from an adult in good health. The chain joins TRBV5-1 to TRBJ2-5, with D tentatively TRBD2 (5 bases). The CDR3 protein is CASSPTGTAGTQYF. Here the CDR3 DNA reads TGCGCCAGCAGCCCTACGGGAACAGCTGGGACCCAGTACTTC.